The rows below give T cell receptor beta chains drawn from one sample of a study of shared clonotypes between healthy human individuals. TCRdb's table, derived via immunoSEQ multiplex PCR, lists solely in-frame clones and lacks some. This sample yields some 630,000 clones, of which around 72% are seen a single time; about 1.8% belongs to the top ten. The sequencing input was memory CD4+ T cells sorted from blood. Receptor source: a woman aged 25-40 years in good health. The CDR3 runs from the conserved cysteine through the conserved F or W. A D gene is named only where the DNA matches it firmly. Rows give clone size only sometimes, using once, few, many, or a class for an expanded clone.

d_call cdr3_length clone_size j_call v_call cdr3_aa cdr3_nt
TRBD1 15 NA TRBJ1-4 TRBV27 CASSSPGQGREKLFF TGTGCCAGCAGTTCGCCGGGACAGGGAAGGGAAAAACTGTTTTTT
NA 15 many TRBJ2-7 TRBV11-3 CASSLGAGSSYEQYF TGTGCCAGCAGCTTAGGGGCAGGTAGCTCCTACGAGCAGTACTTC
TRBD2 15 NA TRBJ2-1 TRBV19 CASSSGRASYNEQFF TGTGCCAGTTCTAGCGGGAGGGCGAGTTACAATGAGCAGTTCTTC
TRBD1 18 NA TRBJ1-2 TRBV30 CAWSVVLFRTGLRVGYTF TGTGCCTGGAGTGTAGTTCTATTCAGGACAGGCCTTAGGGTCGGCTACACCTTC
NA 13 NA TRBJ2-5 TRBV7-9 CASSFGRRETQYF TGTGCCAGCAGCTTTGGCAGGCGGGAGACCCAGTACTTC
TRBD2 15 NA TRBJ2-1 TRBV7-6 CASSSSSAGGDEQFF TGTGCCAGCAGCTCCAGTTCAGCGGGAGGCGATGAGCAGTTCTTC
TRBD2 14 NA TRBJ2-7 TRBV27 CASSRATSGTEQYF TGTGCCAGCAGTCGGGCGACTAGCGGGACCGAGCAGTACTTC
TRBD2 14 NA TRBJ2-5 TRBV6-6 CASGTSGNQETQYF TGTGCCAGCGGGACTAGCGGGAACCAAGAGACCCAGTACTTC
NA 13 NA TRBJ1-1 TRBV28 CASSLSRNTEAFF TGTGCCAGCAGTTTGTCCAGGAACACTGAAGCTTTCTTT
NA 14 NA TRBJ2-6 TRBV9 CASSAASGANVLTF TGTGCCAGCAGCGCAGCCTCTGGGGCCAACGTCCTGACTTTC
NA 14 once TRBJ2-7 TRBV9 CASSNGRSSYEQYF TGTGCCAGCAGCAATGGTCGGTCCTCCTACGAGCAGTACTTC
NA 12 NA TRBJ2-3 TRBV5-4 CASSLDADTQYF TGTGCCAGCAGCTTGGACGCGGATACGCAGTATTTT
TRBD1 14 NA TRBJ1-4 TRBV5-1 CASSLGTGREKLFF TGCGCCAGCAGCCTAGGGACAGGCCGTGAAAAACTGTTTTTT
NA 13 NA TRBJ2-3 TRBV29-1 CSLTSGGTDTQYF TGCAGTCTTACTAGTGGAGGCACAGATACGCAGTATTTT